This T cell receptor beta chain was retrieved from a study of metastatic and nonmetastatic thyroid tumors. The overall study: Malignant thyroid and benign thyroid patients provided blood and tumor or nodule tissue whose repertoires were compared. Study conclusions and caveats: For both blood and tumor, malignant thyroid tumors reportedly showed significantly higher TCR beta diversity than benign nodules did.

Until they underwent thyroid surgery, no patient had received any treatment. In the authors' workflow: What underpinned the distant-metastasis classifier for papillary thyroid cancer was the set of CDR3 differences across clinicopathological groups. TCRdb re-analyzed the PCR reads using MiXCR. TCRdb, rather than the study authors, made the V and J calls. The sample includes about 18,000 clones, around a fifth seen only once; the top ten take approximately 15%. This clone was seen repeatedly, ten times or more. As yet, its antigen is unknown. This receptor was identified in a female donor with papillary thyroid cancer or a benign thyroid nodule (not recorded which). Some clones in this sample may be carry-over from other donors' samples. Sequences were obtained from tumor tissue.

This CDR3 reads CASSARSTAAVEQFF. The DNA of the CDR3 is TGTGCCAGCAGCGCTCGATCCACAGCGGCCGTGGAGCAGTTCTTC. This chain uses TRBV9 with TRBJ2-1; possible D gene TRBD2, 5 bases. Trimming stripped 3 bases from V and 10 bases from J, with 20 bases between. This CDR3 has 15 residues. Germline-derived CDR1 and CDR2 are SGDLS and YYNGEE.